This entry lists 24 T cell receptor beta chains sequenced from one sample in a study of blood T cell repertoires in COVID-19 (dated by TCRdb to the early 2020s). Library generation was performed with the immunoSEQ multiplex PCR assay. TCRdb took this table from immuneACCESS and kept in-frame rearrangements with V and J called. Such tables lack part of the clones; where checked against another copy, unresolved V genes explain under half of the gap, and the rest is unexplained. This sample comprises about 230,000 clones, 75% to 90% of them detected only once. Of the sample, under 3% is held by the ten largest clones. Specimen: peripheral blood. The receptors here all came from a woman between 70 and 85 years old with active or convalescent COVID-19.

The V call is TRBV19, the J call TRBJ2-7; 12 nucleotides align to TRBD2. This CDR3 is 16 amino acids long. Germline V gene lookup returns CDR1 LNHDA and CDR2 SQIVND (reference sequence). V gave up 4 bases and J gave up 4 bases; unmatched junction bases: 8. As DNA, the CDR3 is TGTGCCAGTAGTACGGAAACTAGCGGGAGGACTTACGAGCAGTACTTC. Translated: CASSTETSGRTYEQYF.

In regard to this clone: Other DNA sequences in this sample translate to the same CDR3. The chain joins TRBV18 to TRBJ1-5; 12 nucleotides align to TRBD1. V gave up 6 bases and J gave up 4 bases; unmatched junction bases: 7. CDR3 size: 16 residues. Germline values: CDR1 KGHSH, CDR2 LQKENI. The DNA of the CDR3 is TGTGCCAGCTCGCCGGGACAGGGGGCCTTGAATCAGCCCCAGCATTTT. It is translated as CASSPGQGALNQPQHF.

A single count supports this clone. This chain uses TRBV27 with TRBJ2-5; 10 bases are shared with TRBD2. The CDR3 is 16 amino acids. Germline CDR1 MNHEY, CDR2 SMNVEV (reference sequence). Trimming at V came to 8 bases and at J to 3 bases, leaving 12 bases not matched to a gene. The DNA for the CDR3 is TGTGCCAGCTCAATCAGGGACACTAGCGGGAAAGAGACCCAGTACTTC. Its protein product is CASSIRDTSGKETQYF.

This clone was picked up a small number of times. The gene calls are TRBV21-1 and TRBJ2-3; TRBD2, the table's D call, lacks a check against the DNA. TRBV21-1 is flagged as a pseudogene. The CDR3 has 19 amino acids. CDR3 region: CASSGQEAGGPMGTDTQYF. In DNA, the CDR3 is TGTGCCAGCAGCGGCCAGGAAGCGGGAGGGCCTATGGGGACAGATACGCAGTATTTT.

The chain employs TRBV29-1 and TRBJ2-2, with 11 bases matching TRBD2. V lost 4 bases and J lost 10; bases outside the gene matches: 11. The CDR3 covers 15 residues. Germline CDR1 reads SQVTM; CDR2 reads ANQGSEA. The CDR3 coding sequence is TGCAGCGTTGCAGGGGTAGCGGGGGGGCCGGAGGAGCTGTTTTTT. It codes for CSVAGVAGGPEELFF.

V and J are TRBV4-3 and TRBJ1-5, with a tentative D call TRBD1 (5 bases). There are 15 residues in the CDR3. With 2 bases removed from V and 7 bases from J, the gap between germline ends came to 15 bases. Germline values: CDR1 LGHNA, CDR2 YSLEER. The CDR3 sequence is CASSQMRGVGQPQHF. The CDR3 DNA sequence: TGCGCCAGCAGCCAAATGCGGGGGGTAGGGCAGCCCCAGCATTTT.

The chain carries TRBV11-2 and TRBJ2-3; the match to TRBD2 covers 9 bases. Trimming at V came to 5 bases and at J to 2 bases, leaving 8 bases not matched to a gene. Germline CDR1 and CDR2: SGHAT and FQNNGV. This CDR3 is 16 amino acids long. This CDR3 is CASSALSGRDTDTQYF. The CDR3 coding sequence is TGTGCCAGCAGCGCTCTTAGCGGGAGAGACACAGATACGCAGTATTTT.

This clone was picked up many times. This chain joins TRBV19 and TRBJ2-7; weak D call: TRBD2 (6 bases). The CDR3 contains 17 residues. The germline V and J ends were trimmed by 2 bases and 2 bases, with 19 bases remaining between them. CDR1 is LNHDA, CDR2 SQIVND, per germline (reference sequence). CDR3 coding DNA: TGTGCCAGTAGTATACCCCGAAGTAGCGGCGATGCCTACGAGCAGTACTTC. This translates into CASSIPRSSGDAYEQYF.

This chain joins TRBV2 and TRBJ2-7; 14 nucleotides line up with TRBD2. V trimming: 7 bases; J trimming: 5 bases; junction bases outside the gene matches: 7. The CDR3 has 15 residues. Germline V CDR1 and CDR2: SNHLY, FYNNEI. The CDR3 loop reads CASKPGLAGADEQYF. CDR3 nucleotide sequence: TGTGCCAGCAAACCGGGACTAGCGGGGGCGGACGAGCAGTACTTC.

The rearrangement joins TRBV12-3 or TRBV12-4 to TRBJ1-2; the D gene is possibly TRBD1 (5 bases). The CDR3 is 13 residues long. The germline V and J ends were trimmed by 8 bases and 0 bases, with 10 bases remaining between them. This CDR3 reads CASAGGANYGYTF. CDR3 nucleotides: TGTGCCAGCGCGGGGGGGGCTAACTATGGCTACACCTTC.

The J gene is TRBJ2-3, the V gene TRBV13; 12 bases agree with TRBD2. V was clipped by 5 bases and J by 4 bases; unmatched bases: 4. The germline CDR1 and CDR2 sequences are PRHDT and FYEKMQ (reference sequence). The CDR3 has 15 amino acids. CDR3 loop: CASSLGTSGPDTQYF. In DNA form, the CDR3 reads TGTGCCAGCAGCCTCGGGACTAGCGGGCCAGATACGCAGTATTTT.

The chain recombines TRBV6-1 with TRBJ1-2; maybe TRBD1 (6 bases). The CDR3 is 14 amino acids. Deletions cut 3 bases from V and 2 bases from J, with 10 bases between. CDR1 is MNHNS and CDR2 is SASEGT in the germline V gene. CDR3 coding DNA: TGTGCCAGCAGTGAGTTAGGACAGAACTATGGCTACACCTTC. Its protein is CASSELGQNYGYTF.

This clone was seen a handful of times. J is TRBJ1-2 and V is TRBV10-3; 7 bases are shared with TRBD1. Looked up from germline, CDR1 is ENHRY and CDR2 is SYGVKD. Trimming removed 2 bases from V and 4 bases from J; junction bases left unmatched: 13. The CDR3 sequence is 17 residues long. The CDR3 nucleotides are TGTGCCATCAGTGAGGGGGGACAGACCGATCCAATCTATGGCTACACCTTC. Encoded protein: CAISEGGQTDPIYGYTF.

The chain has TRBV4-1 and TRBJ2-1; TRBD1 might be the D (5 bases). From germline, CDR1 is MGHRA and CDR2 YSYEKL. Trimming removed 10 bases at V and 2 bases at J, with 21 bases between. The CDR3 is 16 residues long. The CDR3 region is CATSGPQGGTYNEQFF. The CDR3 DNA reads TGCGCCACCTCAGGTCCCCAGGGCGGCACCTACAATGAGCAGTTCTTC.

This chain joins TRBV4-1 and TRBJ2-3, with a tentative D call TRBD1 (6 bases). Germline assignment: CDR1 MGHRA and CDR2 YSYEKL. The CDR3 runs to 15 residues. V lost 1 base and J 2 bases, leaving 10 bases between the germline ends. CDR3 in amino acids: CASSQAGQYTDTQYF. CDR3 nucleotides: TGCGCCAGCAGCCAAGCCGGACAGTACACAGATACGCAGTATTTT.

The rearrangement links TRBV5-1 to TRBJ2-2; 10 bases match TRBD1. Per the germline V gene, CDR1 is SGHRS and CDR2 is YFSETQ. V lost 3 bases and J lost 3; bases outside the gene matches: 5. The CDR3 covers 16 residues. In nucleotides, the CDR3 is TGCGCCAGCAGCTACTCCGGGACAGGGGACACCGGGGAGCTGTTTTTT. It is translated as CASSYSGTGDTGELFF.

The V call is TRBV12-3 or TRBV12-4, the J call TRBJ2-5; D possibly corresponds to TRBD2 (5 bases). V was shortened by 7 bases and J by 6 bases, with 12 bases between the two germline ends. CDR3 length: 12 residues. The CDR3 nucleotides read TGTGCCAGCACTAGTAGCGTAAAGACCCAGTACTTC. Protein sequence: CASTSSVKTQYF.

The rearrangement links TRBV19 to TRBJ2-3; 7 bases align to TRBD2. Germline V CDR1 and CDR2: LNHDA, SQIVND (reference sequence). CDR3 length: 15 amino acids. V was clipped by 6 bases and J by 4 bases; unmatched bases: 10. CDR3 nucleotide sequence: TGTGCCAGTAGACCTGGGGCAGGGAGGGCAGATACGCAGTATTTT. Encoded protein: CASRPGAGRADTQYF.

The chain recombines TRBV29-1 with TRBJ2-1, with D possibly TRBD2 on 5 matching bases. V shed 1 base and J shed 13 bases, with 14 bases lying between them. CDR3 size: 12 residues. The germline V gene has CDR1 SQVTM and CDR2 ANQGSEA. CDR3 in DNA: TGCAGCGTTGAAGGGCTAGCTTCATCCCAGTTCTTC. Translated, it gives CSVEGLASSQFF.

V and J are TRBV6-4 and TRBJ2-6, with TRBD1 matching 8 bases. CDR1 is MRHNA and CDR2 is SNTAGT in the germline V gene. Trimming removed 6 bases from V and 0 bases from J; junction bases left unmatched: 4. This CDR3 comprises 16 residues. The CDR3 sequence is CASSGQGSSGANVLTF. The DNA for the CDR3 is TGTGCCAGCAGCGGACAGGGCTCCTCTGGGGCCAACGTCCTGACTTTC.

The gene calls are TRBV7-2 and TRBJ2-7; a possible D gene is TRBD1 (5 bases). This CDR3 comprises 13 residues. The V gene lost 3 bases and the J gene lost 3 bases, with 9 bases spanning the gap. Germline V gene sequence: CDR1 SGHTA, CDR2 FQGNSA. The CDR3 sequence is CASSFSQGYEQYF. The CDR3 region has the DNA TGTGCCAGCAGCTTTTCTCAGGGCTACGAGCAGTACTTC.

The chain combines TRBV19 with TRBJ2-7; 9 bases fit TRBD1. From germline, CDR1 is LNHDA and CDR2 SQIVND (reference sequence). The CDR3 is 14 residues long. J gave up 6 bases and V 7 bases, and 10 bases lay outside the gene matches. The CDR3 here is CASTRTGASFEQYF. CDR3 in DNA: TGTGCCAGTACCAGGACAGGGGCGTCGTTCGAGCAGTACTTC.

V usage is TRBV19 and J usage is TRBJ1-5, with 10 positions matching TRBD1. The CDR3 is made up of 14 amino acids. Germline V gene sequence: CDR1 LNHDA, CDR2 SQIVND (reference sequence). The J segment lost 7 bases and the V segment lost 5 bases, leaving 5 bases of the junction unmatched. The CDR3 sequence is CASSATGGSQPQHF. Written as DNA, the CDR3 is TGTGCCAGTAGTGCGACAGGGGGCAGCCAGCCCCAGCATTTT.

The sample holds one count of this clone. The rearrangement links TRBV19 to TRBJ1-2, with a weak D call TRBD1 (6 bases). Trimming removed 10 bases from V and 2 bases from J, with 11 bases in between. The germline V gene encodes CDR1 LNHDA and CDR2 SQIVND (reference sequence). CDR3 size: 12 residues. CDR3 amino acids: CANKTGNYGYTF. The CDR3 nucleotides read TGTGCCAATAAGACAGGCAACTATGGCTACACCTTC.